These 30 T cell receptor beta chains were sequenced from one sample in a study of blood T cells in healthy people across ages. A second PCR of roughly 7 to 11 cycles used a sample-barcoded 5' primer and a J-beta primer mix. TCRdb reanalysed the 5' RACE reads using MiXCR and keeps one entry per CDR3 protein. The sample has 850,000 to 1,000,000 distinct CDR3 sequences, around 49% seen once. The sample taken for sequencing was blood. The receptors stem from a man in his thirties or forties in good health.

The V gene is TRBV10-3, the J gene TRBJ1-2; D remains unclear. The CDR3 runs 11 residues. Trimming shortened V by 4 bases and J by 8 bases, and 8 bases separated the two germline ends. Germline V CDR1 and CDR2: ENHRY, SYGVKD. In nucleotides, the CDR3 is TGTGCCATCAGTGGGGAGCTGGGCTACACCTTC. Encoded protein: CAISGELGYTF.

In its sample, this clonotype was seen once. The CDR3 here is CASSFAGATNQPQHF. CDR3 DNA sequence: TGTGCCAGCAGCTTTGCGGGTGCGACAAATCAGCCCCAGCATTTT. The chain recombines TRBV7-9 with TRBJ1-5; D is uncertain. Looked up from germline, CDR1 is SEHNR and CDR2 is FQNEAQ (reference sequence). CDR3 length: 15 residues. The ends were cut back, 3 bases at V and 4 bases at J, with 13 bases in the middle.

CDR3 region: CASSPESGGGTDTQYF. The DNA for the CDR3 is TGTGCCAGCAGTCCGGAGAGCGGGGGGGGCACAGATACGCAGTATTTT. The V and J genes are TRBV28 and TRBJ2-3; 10 bases match TRBD2. From germline, CDR1 is MDHEN and CDR2 SYDVKM. The CDR3 totals 16 residues. The V segment lost 5 bases and the J segment 1 base; nucleotides outside the gene matches: 6.

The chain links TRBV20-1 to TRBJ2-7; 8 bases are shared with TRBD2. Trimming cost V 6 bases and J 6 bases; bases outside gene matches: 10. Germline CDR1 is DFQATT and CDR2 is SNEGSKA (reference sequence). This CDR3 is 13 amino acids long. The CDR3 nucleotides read TGCAGTGCCGGACCTTCGGGGGGGTTCGAGCAGTACTTC. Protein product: CSAGPSGGFEQYF.

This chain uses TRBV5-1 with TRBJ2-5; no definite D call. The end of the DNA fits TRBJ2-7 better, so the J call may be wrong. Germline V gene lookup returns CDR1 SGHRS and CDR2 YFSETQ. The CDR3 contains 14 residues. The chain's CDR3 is CASSLRMKSYEQYF. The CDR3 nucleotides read TGCGCCAGCAGCTTGAGAATGAAATCCTACGAGCAGTACTTC.

The CDR3 sequence is CASSVGNGGRTDTQYF. DNA for the CDR3: TGTGCCAGCAGCGTAGGAAACGGGGGCCGCACAGATACGCAGTATTTT. The genes are TRBV9 and TRBJ2-3, with D possibly called TRBD1 or TRBD2 (6 bases each). Trimming took 0 bases from V and 1 from J, leaving 12 bases between them. In germline, CDR1 is SGDLS, CDR2 YYNGEE. CDR3 length: 16 residues.

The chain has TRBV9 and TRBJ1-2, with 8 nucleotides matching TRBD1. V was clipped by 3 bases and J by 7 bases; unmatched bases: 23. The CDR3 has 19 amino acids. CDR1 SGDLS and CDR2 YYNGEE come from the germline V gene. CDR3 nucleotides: TGTGCCAGCAGCGATAAGATAACCCCGGGACAGGCAACGAGGGGTGGCTACACCTTC. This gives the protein CASSDKITPGQATRGGYTF.

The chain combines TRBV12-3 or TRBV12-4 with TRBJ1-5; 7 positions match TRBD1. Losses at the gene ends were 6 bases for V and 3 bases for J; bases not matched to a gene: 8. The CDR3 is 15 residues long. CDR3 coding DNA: TGTGCCAGCAGCTGGGCAGGGGGAGACAATCAGCCCCAGCATTTT. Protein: CASSWAGGDNQPQHF.

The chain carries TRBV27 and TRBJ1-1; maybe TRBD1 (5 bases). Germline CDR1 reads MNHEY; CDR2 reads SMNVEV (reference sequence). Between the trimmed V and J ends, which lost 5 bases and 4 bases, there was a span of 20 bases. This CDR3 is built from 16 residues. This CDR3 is CASSPLWGGAGTEAFF. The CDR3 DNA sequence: TGTGCCAGCAGTCCCCTGTGGGGCGGAGCCGGCACTGAAGCTTTCTTT.

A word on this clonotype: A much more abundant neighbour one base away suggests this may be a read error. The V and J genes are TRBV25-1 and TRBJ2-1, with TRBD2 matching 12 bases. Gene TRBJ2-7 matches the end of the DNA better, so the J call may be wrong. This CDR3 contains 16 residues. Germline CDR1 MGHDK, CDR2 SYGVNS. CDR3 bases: TGTGCCAGTAGGACTAGCGGGGTTCCCTCCTACAATGAGCAGTACTTC. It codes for CASRTSGVPSYNEQYF.

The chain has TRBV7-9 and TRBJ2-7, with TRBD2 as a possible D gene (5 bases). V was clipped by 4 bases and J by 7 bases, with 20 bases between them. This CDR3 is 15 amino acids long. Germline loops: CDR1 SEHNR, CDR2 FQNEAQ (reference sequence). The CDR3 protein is CASSSGDSAWGEQYF. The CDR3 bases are TGTGCCAGCAGCTCTGGTGATAGCGCCTGGGGTGAGCAGTACTTC. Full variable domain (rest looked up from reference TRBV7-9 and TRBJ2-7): DTGVSQNPRHKITKRGQNVTFRCDPISEHNRLYWYRQTLGQGPEFLTYFQNEAQLEKSRLLSDRFSAERPKGSFSTLEIQRTEQGDSAMYLCASSSGDSAWGEQYFGPGTRLTVT.

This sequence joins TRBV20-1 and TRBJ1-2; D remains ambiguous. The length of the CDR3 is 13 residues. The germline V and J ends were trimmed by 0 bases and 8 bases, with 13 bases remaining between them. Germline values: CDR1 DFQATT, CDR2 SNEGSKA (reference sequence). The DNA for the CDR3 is TGCAGTGCTAGAGATGGGAAGGTTGAGGGCTACACCTTC. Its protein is CSARDGKVEGYTF.

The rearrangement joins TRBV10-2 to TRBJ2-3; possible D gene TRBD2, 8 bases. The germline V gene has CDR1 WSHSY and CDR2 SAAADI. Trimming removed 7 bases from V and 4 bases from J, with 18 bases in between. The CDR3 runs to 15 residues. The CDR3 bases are TGCGCCAGCACCGAGGGGGCACTAGCGGCAGATACGCAGTATTTT. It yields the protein CASTEGALAADTQYF.

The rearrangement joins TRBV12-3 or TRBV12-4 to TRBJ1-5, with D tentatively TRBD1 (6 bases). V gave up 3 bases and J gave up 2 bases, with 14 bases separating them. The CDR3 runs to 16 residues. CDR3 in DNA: TGTGCCAGCAGTTTGTTGTCCTCAGGGGGCAATCAGCCCCAGCATTTT. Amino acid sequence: CASSLLSSGGNQPQHF.

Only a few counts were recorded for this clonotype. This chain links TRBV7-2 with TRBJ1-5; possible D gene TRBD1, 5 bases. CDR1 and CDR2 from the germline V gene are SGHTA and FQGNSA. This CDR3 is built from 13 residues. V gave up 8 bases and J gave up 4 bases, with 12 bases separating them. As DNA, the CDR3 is TGTGCCAGCGGGGTGCGGGGGAATCAGCCCCAGCATTTT. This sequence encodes CASGVRGNQPQHF. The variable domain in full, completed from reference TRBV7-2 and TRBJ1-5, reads GAGVSQSPSNKVTEKGKDVELRCDPISGHTALYWYRQSLGQGLEFLIYFQGNSAPDKSGLPSDRFSAERTGGSVSTLTIQRTQQEDSAVYLCASGVRGNQPQHFGDGTRLSIL.

The CDR3 DNA reads TGCAGCGGAAGGACAGGGACCGCGAACACCGGGGAGCTGTTTTTT. Amino acid sequence: CSGRTGTANTGELFF. The genes are TRBV29-1 and TRBJ2-2, with 8 bases that match TRBD1. The CDR3 is made up of 15 amino acids. Germline CDR1 is SQVTM and CDR2 is ANQGSEA. V lost 7 bases to trimming and J lost 0 bases; unmatched junction nucleotides: 7.

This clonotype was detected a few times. This chain's CDR3 is CSAPSQGAVFF. Here the CDR3 DNA reads TGCAGTGCTCCTTCACAGGGGGCGGTGTTTTTT. V usage is TRBV20-1 and J usage is TRBJ2-2, with 9 bases lining up with TRBD1. CDR1 DFQATT and CDR2 SNEGSKA come from the germline V gene (reference sequence). CDR3 length: 11 residues. Trimming cost V 5 bases and J 15 bases; bases outside gene matches: 7.

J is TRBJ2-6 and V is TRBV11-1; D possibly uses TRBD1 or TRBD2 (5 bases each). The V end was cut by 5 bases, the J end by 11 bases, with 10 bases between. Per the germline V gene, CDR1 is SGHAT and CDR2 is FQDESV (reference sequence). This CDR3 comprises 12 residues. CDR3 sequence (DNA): TGTGCCAGCAGCCTCCGGGACGACGTCCTGACTTTC. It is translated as CASSLRDDVLTF.

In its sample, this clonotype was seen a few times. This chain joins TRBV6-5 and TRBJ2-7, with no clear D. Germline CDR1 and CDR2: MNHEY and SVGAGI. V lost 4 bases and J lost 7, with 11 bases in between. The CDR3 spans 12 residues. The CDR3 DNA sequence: TGTGCCAGCAGTTTCCGGATGGGGGAGCAGTACTTC. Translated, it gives CASSFRMGEQYF.

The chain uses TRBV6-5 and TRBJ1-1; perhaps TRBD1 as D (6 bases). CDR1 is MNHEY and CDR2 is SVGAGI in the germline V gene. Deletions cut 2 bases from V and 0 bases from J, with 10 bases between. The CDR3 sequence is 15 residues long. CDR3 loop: CASSYGTNMNTEAFF. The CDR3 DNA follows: TGTGCCAGCAGTTACGGGACAAACATGAACACTGAAGCTTTCTTT.

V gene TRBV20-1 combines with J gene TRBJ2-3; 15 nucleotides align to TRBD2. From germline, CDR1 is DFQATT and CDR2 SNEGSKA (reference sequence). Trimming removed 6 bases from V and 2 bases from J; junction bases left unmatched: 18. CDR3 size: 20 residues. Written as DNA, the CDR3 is TGCAGTGCCTCTATGGAACATTCGGGACTAGCGGGGGGCGACACAGATACGCAGTATTTT. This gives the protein CSASMEHSGLAGGDTDTQYF.

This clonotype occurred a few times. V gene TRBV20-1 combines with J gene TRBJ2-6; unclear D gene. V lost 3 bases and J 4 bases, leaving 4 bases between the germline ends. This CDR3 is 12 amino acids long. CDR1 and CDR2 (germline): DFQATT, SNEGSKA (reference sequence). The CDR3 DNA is TGCAGTGCTAGCCCCGGGGCCAACGTCCTGACTTTC. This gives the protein CSASPGANVLTF.

CDR3 in amino acids: CASSYGGHEQFF. CDR3 in DNA: TGTGCCAGCAGTTACGGGGGTCATGAGCAGTTCTTC. The chain uses TRBV6-5 and TRBJ2-1; D may match TRBD1 or TRBD2 (5 bases each). CDR1 is MNHEY, CDR2 SVGAGI, per germline. The CDR3 runs 12 residues. V lost 2 bases and J lost 8, with 7 bases in between.

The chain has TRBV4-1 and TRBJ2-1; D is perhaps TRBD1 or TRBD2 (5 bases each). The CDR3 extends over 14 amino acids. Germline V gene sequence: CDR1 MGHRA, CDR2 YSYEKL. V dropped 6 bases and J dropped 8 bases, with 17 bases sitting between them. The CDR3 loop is CASSPGPLFYEQFF. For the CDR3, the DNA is TGCGCCAGCAGTCCGGGACCGCTTTTCTATGAGCAGTTCTTC.

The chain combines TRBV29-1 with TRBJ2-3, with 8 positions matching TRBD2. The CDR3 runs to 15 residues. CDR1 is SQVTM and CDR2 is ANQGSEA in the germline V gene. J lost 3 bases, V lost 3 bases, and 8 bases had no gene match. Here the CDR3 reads CSVDRPGGGTDTQYF. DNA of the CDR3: TGCAGCGTTGATCGCCCCGGGGGGGGGACAGATACGCAGTATTTT.

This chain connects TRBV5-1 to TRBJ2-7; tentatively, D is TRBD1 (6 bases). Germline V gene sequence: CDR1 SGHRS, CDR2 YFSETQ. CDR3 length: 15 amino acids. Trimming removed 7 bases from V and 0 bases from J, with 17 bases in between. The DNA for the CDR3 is TGCGCCAGCTCTGGGGGCACAGGGAGCTCCTACGAGCAGTACTTC. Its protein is CASSGGTGSSYEQYF.

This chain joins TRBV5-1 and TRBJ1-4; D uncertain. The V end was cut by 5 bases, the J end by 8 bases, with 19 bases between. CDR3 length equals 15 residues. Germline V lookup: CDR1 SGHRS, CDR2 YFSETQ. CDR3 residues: CASRTTSGSAEKLFF. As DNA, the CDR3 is TGCGCCAGCAGGACCACGTCGGGTAGTGCGGAAAAACTGTTTTTT.

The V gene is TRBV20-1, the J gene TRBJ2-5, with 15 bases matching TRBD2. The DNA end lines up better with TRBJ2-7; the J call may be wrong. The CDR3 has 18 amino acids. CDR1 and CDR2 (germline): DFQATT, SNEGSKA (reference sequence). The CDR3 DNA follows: TGCAGTGCAGACTCGGGACTAGCGGGGGGCATGAAACCCTACGAGCAGTACTTC. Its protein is CSADSGLAGGMKPYEQYF.

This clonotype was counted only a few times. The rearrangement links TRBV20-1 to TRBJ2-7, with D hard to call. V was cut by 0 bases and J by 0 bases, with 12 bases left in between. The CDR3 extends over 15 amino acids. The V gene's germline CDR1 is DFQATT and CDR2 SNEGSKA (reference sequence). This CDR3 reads CSARDLTRSSYEQYF. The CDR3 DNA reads TGCAGTGCTAGAGATCTGACGAGAAGCTCCTACGAGCAGTACTTC.

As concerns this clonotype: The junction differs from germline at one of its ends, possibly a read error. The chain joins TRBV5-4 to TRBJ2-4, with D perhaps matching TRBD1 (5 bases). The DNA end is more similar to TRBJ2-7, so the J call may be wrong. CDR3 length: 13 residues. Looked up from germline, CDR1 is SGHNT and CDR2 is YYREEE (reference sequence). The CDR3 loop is CASSMTDPYEQYF. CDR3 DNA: TGCGCCAGCAGTATGACAGACCCCTACGAGCAGTACTTC.